Below are 15 T cell receptor beta chains sequenced from a single sample in a study of neurological immune-mediated disorders. TCRdb re-derived calls from the 5' RACE reads in MiXCR, one entry per CDR3 protein. Among approximately 50,000 distinct CDR3 sequences, about 5.8% were seen once, and the ten largest hold roughly 1.5%. Sample: CD4+ T cells from blood. All receptors come from a woman aged 18 to 35 with multiple sclerosis.

In this sample, this clonotype turned up many times. The chain couples TRBV7-2 to TRBJ1-1; TRBD1 aligns across 9 bases. V lost 5 bases, J lost 1 base, and 2 bases stayed unmatched. The germline gives CDR1 SGHTA, CDR2 FQGNSA. The CDR3 is 14 residues long. CDR3 DNA sequence: TGTGCCAGCAGCATGACAGGGGGGAACACTGAAGCTTTCTTT. It encodes CASSMTGGNTEAFF.

This clonotype appeared many times. This sequence joins TRBV20-1 and TRBJ2-2; 7 bases fit TRBD2. V lost 0 bases, J lost 5 bases, and 9 bases stayed unmatched. Germline lookup yields CDR1 DFQATT and CDR2 SNEGSKA (reference sequence). This CDR3 has 16 amino acids. DNA for the CDR3: TGCAGTGCTAGAGATGAGAGGGGAGGGATAACCGGGGAGCTGTTTTTT. Amino acids: CSARDERGGITGELFF.

The V call is TRBV15, the J call TRBJ1-1, with D possibly TRBD1 on 5 matching bases. The V gene lost 7 bases and the J gene lost 5 bases, with 17 bases spanning the gap. The CDR3 sequence is 14 residues long. CDR1 and CDR2 (germline): LNHNV, YYDKDF (reference sequence). The CDR3 DNA follows: TGTGCCACCACCCAGACGCGGCGGACAACTGAAGCTTTCTTT. This sequence encodes CATTQTRRTTEAFF.

This clonotype was recorded many times. CDR3 DNA sequence: TGTGCCAGCAGTTACTCACAGGTTAGGAATGAGCAGTTCTTC. Encoded protein: CASSYSQVRNEQFF. The rearrangement links TRBV6-2 or TRBV6-3 to TRBJ2-1, with D perhaps TRBD1 (5 bases). Per germline, CDR1 MNHEY and CDR2 SVGEGT. The germline V and J ends were trimmed by 0 bases and 7 bases, with 10 bases remaining between them. The CDR3 totals 14 residues.

The chain couples TRBV20-1 to TRBJ2-5; D not certain. The germline V and J ends were trimmed by 3 bases and 7 bases, with 9 bases remaining between them. The CDR3 totals 11 residues. The germline V gene has CDR1 DFQATT and CDR2 SNEGSKA (reference sequence). CDR3 bases: TGCAGTGCTAGTTTGGTAGGGACCCAGTACTTC. Translated: CSASLVGTQYF.

This clonotype has ten or more counts. At one end the junction does not follow the germline gene, possibly because of a read error. The CDR3 DNA reads TGTGCCAGCAGCTTCCCCCCAAAGGCGGTCCTTGACTTC. This codes for CASSFPPKAVLDF. The chain has TRBV5-5 and TRBJ2-5, with D hard to call. The CDR3 consists of 13 residues. Germline CDR1 SGHKS, CDR2 YYEKEE (reference sequence).

In regard to this clonotype: Because the CDR3's place on the DNA is in doubt, the DNA is left out and the CDR3 is given as listed by TCRdb. V is TRBV6-5 and J is TRBJ2-5; whether TRBD1, the table's D call, matches the DNA was not checked. The CDR3 extends over 15 residues, inclusive of both ends. Germline V lookup: CDR1 MNHEY, CDR2 SVGAGI. Here the CDR3 reads CACSARGWGGETQYF.

The sample holds many counts of this clonotype. V and J are TRBV5-1 and TRBJ2-3; D remains unclear. CDR1 is SGHRS, CDR2 YFSETQ, per germline. V dropped 2 bases and J dropped 5 bases, with 9 bases sitting between them. The CDR3 has 13 residues. The CDR3 is CASSFQSQDTQYF. The CDR3 DNA follows: TGCGCCAGCAGCTTTCAATCGCAAGATACGCAGTATTTT.

In this sample, this clonotype turned up many times. The chain has TRBV3-1 and TRBJ2-1; 10 positions agree with TRBD2. In germline, CDR1 is LGHDT, CDR2 YNNKEL (reference sequence). CDR3 length: 16 amino acids. After removal of 4 bases from V and 6 bases from J, the junction contained 9 bases not matched to a gene. CDR3 region: CASSRSGLAIFNEQFF. The CDR3 DNA reads as TGTGCCAGCAGCCGTTCGGGACTAGCGATTTTCAATGAGCAGTTCTTC.

This clonotype was seen repeatedly, ten times or more. The chain joins TRBV29-1 to TRBJ2-5, with D unclear. CDR1 and CDR2 (germline): SQVTM, ANQGSEA. CDR3 size: 10 residues. Trimming took off 6 bases at V and 2 bases at J, with 4 bases between the two ends. In DNA, the CDR3 is TGCAGCGTCCGACAAGAGACCCAGTACTTC. It codes for CSVRQETQYF.

Ten or more counts support this clonotype. The rearrangement uses TRBV10-3 and TRBJ2-1, with TRBD2 identical over 14 bases. The CDR3 spans 18 residues. Germline loops: CDR1 ENHRY, CDR2 SYGVKD. V lost 10 bases, J lost 7 bases, and 18 bases stayed unmatched. The CDR3 loop is CATSAPTSGGALRNEQFF. CDR3 DNA sequence: TGTGCCACCTCGGCACCGACTAGCGGGGGGGCCCTAAGGAATGAGCAGTTCTTC.

The table lists this clonotype with a few counts. The chain has TRBV6-1 and TRBJ2-7, with 7 positions matching TRBD1. V lost 4 bases and J lost 2; bases outside the gene matches: 11. The CDR3 is 16 residues long. The germline gives CDR1 MNHNS, CDR2 SASEGT. The CDR3 loop is CASSVRAVQGTYEQYF. The CDR3 DNA sequence: TGTGCCAGCAGTGTCAGGGCCGTACAGGGGACCTACGAGCAGTACTTC.

This clonotype was detected ten times or more. The J gene is TRBJ1-1, the V gene TRBV14; D is ambiguous. Looked up from germline, CDR1 is SGHDN and CDR2 is FVKESK. V shed 1 base and J shed 7 bases, with 13 bases lying between them. The CDR3 length is 14 residues. The CDR3 bases are TGTGCCAGCAGCCAAGGGTTACGGGGTCTTGAAGCTTTCTTT. The encoded protein is CASSQGLRGLEAFF.

This clonotype has ten or more counts. The rearrangement joins TRBV12-3 or TRBV12-4 to TRBJ1-3; D not resolved. The CDR3 sequence is 15 residues long. V was cut by 10 bases and J by 1 base, with 17 bases left in between. CDR3 coding DNA: TGTGCCACCACCCCCCGGGGAGGGTCTGGAAACACCATATATTTT. Protein: CATTPRGGSGNTIYF.

The chain employs TRBV30 and TRBJ2-2; D not resolved. The germline gives CDR1 GTSNPN, CDR2 SVGIG (reference sequence). The CDR3 runs 11 residues. Between the trimmed V and J ends, which lost 4 bases and 6 bases, there was a span of 6 bases. The CDR3: CAWIGAGELFF. The CDR3 bases are TGTGCCTGGATAGGCGCCGGGGAGCTGTTTTTT.